This note documents a single TCR beta chain sequence. The antigen is not known. Described time point: blood 2 weeks post-SBRT. Noted treatment: 15 Gy SBRT to primary tumor, nephrectomy 4 weeks later. After SBRT, blood was collected at 2 and 4 weeks, plus baseline. This sample was taken from a study of radiation and T cells in renal cell carcinoma. Study-wide results and caveats: From baseline, blood top tumor clonotypes peaked at 2 weeks post-radiation. Baseline intratumoral clonotype presence is unknown without pretreatment biopsies.

Looked up from germline, CDR1 is SEHNR and CDR2 is FQNEAQ (reference sequence). This CDR3 spans 11 amino acids. Trimming cost V 2 bases and J 2 bases, with 0 bases left between them. Here immunoSEQ multiplex PCR was the method, and the copy in TCRdb shows in-frame clones only, minus some. The table lists approximately 79,000 clones, about 80% of them singletons. The sample here was blood, taken from a patient whose treatment included radiotherapy and nephrectomy. The J gene is TRBJ2-5, the V gene TRBV7-9; no reliable D call. The source of this sequence is a man aged 55-75 years with renal cell carcinoma. The CDR3 bases are TGTGCCAGCAGCTTACAAGAGACCCAGTACTTC. This codes for CASSLQETQYF.